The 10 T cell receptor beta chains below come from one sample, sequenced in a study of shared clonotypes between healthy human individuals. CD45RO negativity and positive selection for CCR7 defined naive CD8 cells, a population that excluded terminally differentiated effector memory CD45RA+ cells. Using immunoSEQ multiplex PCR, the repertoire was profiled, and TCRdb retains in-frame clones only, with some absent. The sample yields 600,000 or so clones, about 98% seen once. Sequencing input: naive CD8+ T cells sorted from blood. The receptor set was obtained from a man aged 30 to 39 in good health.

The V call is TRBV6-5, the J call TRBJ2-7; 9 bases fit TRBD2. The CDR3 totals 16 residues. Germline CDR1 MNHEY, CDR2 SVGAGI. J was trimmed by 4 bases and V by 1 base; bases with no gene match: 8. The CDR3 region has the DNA TGTGCCAGCAGTTACTGGACTAGCGATGTTGGATACGAGCAGTACTTC. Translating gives CASSYWTSDVGYEQYF.

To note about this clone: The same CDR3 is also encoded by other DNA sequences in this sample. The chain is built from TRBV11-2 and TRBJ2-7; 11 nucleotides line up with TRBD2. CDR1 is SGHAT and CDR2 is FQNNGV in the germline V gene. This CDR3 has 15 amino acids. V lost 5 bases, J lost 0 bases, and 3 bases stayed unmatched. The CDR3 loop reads CASSKGLAGSYEQYF. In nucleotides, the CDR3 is TGTGCCAGCAGCAAAGGACTAGCGGGCTCCTACGAGCAGTACTTC. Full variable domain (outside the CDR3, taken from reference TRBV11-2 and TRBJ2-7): EAGVAQSPRYKIIEKRQSVAFWCNPISGHATLYWYQQILGQGPKLLIQFQNNGVVDDSQLPKDRFSAERLKGVDSTLKIQPAKLEDSAVYLCASSKGLAGSYEQYFGPGTRLTVT.

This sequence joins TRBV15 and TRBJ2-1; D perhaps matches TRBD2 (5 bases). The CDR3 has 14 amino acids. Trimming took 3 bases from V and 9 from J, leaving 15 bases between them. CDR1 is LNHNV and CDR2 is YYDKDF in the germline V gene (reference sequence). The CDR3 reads CATSSGGERLEQFF. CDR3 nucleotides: TGTGCCACCAGCAGTGGTGGGGAGCGGCTTGAGCAGTTCTTC.

Here the CDR3 DNA reads TGTGCCAGCAGGGACAGGGGGACAGATACGCAGTATTTT. Its translation: CASRDRGTDTQYF. The gene calls are TRBV27 and TRBJ2-3; TRBD1 matches at 10 bases. Germline V gene lookup returns CDR1 MNHEY and CDR2 SMNVEV (reference sequence). CDR3 length: 13 amino acids. The J segment lost 3 bases and the V segment lost 6 bases, leaving 0 bases of the junction unmatched.

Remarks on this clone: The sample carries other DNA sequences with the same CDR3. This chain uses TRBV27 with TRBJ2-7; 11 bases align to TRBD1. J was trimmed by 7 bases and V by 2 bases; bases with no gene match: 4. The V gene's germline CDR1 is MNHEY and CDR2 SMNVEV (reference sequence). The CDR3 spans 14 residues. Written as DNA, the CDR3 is TGTGCCAGCAGTTTAGGACAGGGGGCGCGGGAGCAGTACTTC. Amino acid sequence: CASSLGQGAREQYF.

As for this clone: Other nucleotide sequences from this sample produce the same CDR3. The CDR3, as DNA: TGCGCCAGCAGCCGCGGGCTAGCGGGATCAACAGATACGCAGTATTTT. It translates to CASSRGLAGSTDTQYF. V gene TRBV4-3 combines with J gene TRBJ2-3; 9 bases agree with TRBD2. From germline, CDR1 is LGHNA and CDR2 YSLEER. Losses at the gene ends were 4 bases for V and 3 bases for J; bases not matched to a gene: 8. The CDR3 sequence is 16 residues long.

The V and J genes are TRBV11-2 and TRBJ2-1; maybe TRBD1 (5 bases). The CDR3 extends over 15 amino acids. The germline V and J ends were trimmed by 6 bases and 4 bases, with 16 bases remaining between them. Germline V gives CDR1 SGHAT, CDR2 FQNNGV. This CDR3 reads CASSSTVAPYNEQFF. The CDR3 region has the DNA TGTGCCAGCAGTTCGACAGTGGCACCGTACAATGAGCAGTTCTTC.

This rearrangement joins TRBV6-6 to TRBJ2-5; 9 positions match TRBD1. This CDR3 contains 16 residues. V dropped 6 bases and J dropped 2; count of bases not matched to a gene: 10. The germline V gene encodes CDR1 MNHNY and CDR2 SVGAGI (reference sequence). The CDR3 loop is CASSWGTGLEQETQYF. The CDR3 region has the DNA TGTGCCAGCAGCTGGGGGACAGGGTTAGAACAAGAGACCCAGTACTTC.

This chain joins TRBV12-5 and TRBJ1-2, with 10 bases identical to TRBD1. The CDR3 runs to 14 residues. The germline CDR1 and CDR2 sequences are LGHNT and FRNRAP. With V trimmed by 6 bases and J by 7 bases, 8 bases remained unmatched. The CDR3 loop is CASGPGTGVGGYTF. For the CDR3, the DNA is TGTGCTAGTGGGCCCGGGACAGGGGTAGGTGGCTACACCTTC.

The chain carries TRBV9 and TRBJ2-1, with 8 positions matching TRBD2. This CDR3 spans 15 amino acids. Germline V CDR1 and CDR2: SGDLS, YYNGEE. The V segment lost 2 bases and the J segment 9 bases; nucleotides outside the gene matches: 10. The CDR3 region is CASSVFTGGPGEQFF. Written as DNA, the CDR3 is TGTGCCAGCAGCGTTTTCACGGGAGGGCCCGGTGAGCAGTTCTTC.